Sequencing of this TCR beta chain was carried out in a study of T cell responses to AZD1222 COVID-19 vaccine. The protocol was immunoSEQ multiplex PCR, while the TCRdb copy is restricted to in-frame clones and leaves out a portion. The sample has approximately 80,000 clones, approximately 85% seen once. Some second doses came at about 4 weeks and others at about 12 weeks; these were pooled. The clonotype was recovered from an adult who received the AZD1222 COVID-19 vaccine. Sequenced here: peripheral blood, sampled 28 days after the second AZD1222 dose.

CDR3 amino acids: CASSLTGAYEQYF. Written as DNA, the CDR3 is TGTGCCAGCAGTTTGACAGGGGCCTACGAGCAGTACTTC. This chain joins TRBV28 and TRBJ2-7; 8 bases agree with TRBD1. Germline values: CDR1 MDHEN, CDR2 SYDVKM. The CDR3 consists of 13 residues. The J segment lost 2 bases and the V segment lost 3 bases, leaving 0 bases of the junction unmatched.